This is a list of T cell receptor beta chains from one sample in a study of blood T cell repertoires in COVID-19. The table came from immunoSEQ multiplex PCR; TCRdb's copy has only in-frame clones and leaves some out. The table includes roughly 55,000 clones, 85% to 90% detected once. The source material was peripheral blood. The receptors were sampled from a man in his 70s with active COVID-19. Each CDR3 is given with its conserved first and last residue. The order of the fields is D gene, J gene, V gene, clone size, CDR3 protein. D genes are given only for firm matches. Some rows mark clone size as missing; the rest say once, few, many or name a class of expanded clone.

D: TRBD1
J: TRBJ1-2
V: TRBV6-2/TRBV6-3
size: few
CDR3: CASSPRDRGDYTF

D: NA
J: TRBJ1-2
V: TRBV5-1
size: NA
CDR3: CASSSSYGYTF

D: NA
J: TRBJ2-1
V: TRBV5-4
size: NA
CDR3: CASSLDPGQDNEQFF

D: TRBD2
J: TRBJ2-1
V: TRBV6-4
size: NA
CDR3: CASSDSGGAYNEQFF

D: TRBD1
J: TRBJ1-5
V: TRBV7-2
size: NA
CDR3: CASSSLTGGSWQPQHF

D: NA
J: TRBJ1-6
V: TRBV7-6
size: NA
CDR3: CASSPSPIPDSPLHF

D: NA
J: TRBJ2-1
V: TRBV6-4
size: NA
CDR3: CASSDPLRGNEQFF

D: NA
J: TRBJ1-1
V: TRBV6-1
size: NA
CDR3: CASSEQGLNTEAFF

D: NA
J: TRBJ1-1
V: TRBV6-2/TRBV6-3
size: NA
CDR3: CASSYPRISNTEAFF

D: TRBD2
J: TRBJ2-5
V: TRBV5-4
size: few
CDR3: CASSLVAGGGETQYF

D: NA
J: TRBJ1-2
V: TRBV4-3
size: NA
CDR3: CASSQAGTGRRGYTF

D: NA
J: TRBJ1-1
V: TRBV7-9
size: NA
CDR3: CASSSRAVNTEAFF

D: TRBD1
J: TRBJ1-4
V: TRBV11-1
size: NA
CDR3: CASSPGTAWPNEKLFF

D: NA
J: TRBJ1-4
V: TRBV4-2
size: NA
CDR3: CASSQVSTGSTNEKLFF

D: NA
J: TRBJ1-2
V: TRBV20-1
size: NA
CDR3: CSASLGGDYGYTF

D: TRBD1
J: TRBJ2-7
V: TRBV27
size: NA
CDR3: CASSLRQGRGQYF